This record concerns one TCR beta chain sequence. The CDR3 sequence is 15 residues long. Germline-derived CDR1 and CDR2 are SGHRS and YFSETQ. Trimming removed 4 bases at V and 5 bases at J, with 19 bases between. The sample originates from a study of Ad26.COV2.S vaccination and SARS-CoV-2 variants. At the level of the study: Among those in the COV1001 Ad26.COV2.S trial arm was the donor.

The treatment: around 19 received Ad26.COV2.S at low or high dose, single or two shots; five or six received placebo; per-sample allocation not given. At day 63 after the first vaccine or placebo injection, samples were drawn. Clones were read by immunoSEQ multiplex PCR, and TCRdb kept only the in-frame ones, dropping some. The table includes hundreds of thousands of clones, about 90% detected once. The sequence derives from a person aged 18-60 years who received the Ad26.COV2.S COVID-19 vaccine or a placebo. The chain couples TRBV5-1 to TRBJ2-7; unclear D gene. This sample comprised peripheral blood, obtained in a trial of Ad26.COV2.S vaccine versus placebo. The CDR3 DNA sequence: TGCGCCAGCAGCCCACCTAGGACGGCTCCAAACGAGCAGTACTTC. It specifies CASSPPRTAPNEQYF.